A selection of T cell receptor beta chains follows, all from one sample in a study of CD8+ T cells in alopecia areata. TCRdb keeps only in-frame clones here, not all; method: immunoSEQ multiplex PCR. The sample shows under 250,000 clones, around three fifths of them seen only once. The sample here was CD4+ T cells sorted from blood, taken at week 0. These receptor sequences come from a human donor with alopecia areata. Each CDR3 is given with its conserved first and last residue. Part of the rows lack a size; the others show once, few, many or a class for expanded clones.

j_call,v_call,clone_size,cdr3_aa
TRBJ1-1,TRBV29-1,few,CSVAGARGLEESEAFF
TRBJ1-5,TRBV5-1,many,CASSLGQGGNQPQHF
TRBJ2-5,TRBV30,.,CAWSALETQYF
TRBJ1-2,TRBV7-2,.,CASSFRQPNYGYTF
TRBJ2-5,TRBV27,few,CASGLAGNLRETQYF
TRBJ1-1,TRBV19,few,CASSITGNTEAFF
TRBJ1-6,TRBV2,.,CASREIANSPLHF
TRBJ2-7,TRBV4-1,.,CASSQGLAGTYEQYF
TRBJ2-5,TRBV4-1,.,CASSQLGSGQETQYF
TRBJ1-5,TRBV2,.,CASSLQGIGNQPQHF
TRBJ2-5,TRBV9,.,CASSVWSSQETQYF
TRBJ2-3,TRBV5-6,.,CASSLTRADTQYF
TRBJ2-2,TRBV19,.,CASSMRTSHSRSSLFF
TRBJ2-7,TRBV29-1,.,CSVEVHPSPAYEQYF
TRBJ1-2,TRBV7-2,.,CASSTRTGEGYGYTF
TRBJ2-1,TRBV5-1,.,CASSRGTSPHEQFF